The entry below describes one T cell receptor beta chain. What it recognizes is unknown. V was shortened by 3 bases and J by 5 bases, with 16 bases between the two germline ends. The CDR3 consists of 15 residues. CDR1 and CDR2 from the germline V gene are LNHDA and SQIVND (reference sequence). Profiling relied on immunoSEQ multiplex PCR, and the TCRdb table lists in-frame clones only, not all of them. The sample records 4,000 or so clones, more than 65% being singletons. This record belongs to a study of immune evolution from preneoplasia to lung adenocarcinoma. Study-wide findings and caveats: Clonality was highest in normal lung, lower in later-stage lesions apparently. Top clone frequencies peaked in normal lung, apparently declining through invasive adenocarcinoma.

Sequencing was carried out using FFPE adjacent normal lung tissue. The chain has TRBV19 and TRBJ2-5, with D tentatively TRBD1 (5 bases). The clonotype comes from an older person with lung adenocarcinoma. CDR3 sequence: CASSISSGPGETQYF. The CDR3 nucleotides are TGTGCCAGTAGTATTTCTTCTGGGCCAGGGGAGACCCAGTACTTC. Full variable domain (remainder filled in from reference TRBV19 and TRBJ2-5): DGGITQSPKYLFRKEGQNVTLSCEQNLNHDAMYWYRQDPGQGLRLIYYSQIVNDFQKGDIAEGYSVSREKKESFPLTVTSAQKNPTAFYLCASSISSGPGETQYFGPGTRLLVL.